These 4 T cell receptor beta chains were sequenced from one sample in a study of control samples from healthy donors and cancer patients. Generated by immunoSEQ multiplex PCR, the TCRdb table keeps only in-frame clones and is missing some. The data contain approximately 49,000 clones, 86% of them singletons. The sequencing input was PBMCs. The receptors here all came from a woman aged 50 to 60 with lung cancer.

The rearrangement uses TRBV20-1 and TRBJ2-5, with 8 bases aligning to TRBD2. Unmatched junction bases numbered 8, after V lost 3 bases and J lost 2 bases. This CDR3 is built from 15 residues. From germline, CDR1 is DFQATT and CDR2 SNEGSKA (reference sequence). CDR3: CSASQVAGRQETQYF. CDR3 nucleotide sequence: TGCAGTGCTAGTCAGGTAGCGGGGAGGCAAGAGACCCAGTACTTC.

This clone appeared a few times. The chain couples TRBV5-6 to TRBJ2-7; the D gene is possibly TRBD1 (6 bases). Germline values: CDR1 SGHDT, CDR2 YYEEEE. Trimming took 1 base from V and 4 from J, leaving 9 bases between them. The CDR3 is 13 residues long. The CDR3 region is CASSLQGKYEQYF. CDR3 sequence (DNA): TGTGCCAGCAGCTTGCAGGGGAAGTACGAGCAGTACTTC.

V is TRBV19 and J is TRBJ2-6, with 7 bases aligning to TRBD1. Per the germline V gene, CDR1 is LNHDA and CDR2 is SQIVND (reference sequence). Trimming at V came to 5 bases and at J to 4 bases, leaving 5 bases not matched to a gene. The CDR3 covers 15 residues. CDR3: CASSVGTAGANVLTF. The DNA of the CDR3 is TGTGCCAGTAGTGTCGGGACAGCAGGGGCCAACGTCCTGACTTTC.

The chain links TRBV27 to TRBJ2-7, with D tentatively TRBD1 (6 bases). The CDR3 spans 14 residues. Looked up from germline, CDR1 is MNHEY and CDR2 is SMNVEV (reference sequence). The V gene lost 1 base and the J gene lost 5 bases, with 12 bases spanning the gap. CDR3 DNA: TGTGCCAGCAGTTTATGTAAACAGGGTCACGAGCAGTACTTC. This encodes CASSLCKQGHEQYF.